The sample holds a few counts of the clone carrying this T cell receptor beta chain. The antigen is unknown. The germline V gene encodes CDR1 SGHAT and CDR2 FQNNGV. This CDR3 has 14 amino acids. The V end was cut by 7 bases, the J end by 2 bases, with 14 bases between. Study conclusions and caveats: Tumor Tregs overlapped most with tumor, then blood, naive CD4+ cells.

In TCRdb, the 5' RACE reads were re-called with MiXCR into one record per CDR3 protein. The table shows some 62,000 distinct CDR3 sequences, with approximately 31% occurring only once. Sequenced sample: tumor-infiltrating naive CD4+ T cells sorted from the breast tumor. The subset: naive CD4+ T cells, CD4+CD45RA+CD25-. This receptor was taken from a female donor with breast cancer. The rearrangement links TRBV11-2 to TRBJ1-1; tentative D call: TRBD1 (5 bases). The DNA for the CDR3 is TGTGCCAGCACTGATGACAGAGTAAACACTGAAGCTTTCTTT. Protein product: CASTDDRVNTEAFF.